This TCR beta chain was sequenced in a study of blood T cell repertoires in COVID-19. Study-level information: The United States, Italy and Spain supplied acute and convalescent COVID-19 samples.

Only in-frame clones appear in the TCRdb table, and some are missing; sequencing was by immunoSEQ multiplex PCR. The sample consists of about 140,000 clones, around 84% of them appearing once. The sequenced material came from peripheral blood. The TCR originated in a man aged 55 to 70 with active or convalescent COVID-19.

CDR3 DNA: TGTGCCTGGAGAGGACTATCAGCTTTCTTT. Its protein is CAWRGLSAFF. The rearrangement links TRBV30 to TRBJ1-1; D gene ambiguous. Trimming stripped 3 bases from V and 10 bases from J, with 9 bases between. CDR3 length: 10 amino acids. Germline values: CDR1 GTSNPN, CDR2 SVGIG (reference sequence). The full variable domain, with the rest looked up from reference TRBV30 and TRBJ1-1, is SQTIHQWPATLVQPVGSPLSLECTVEGTSNPNLYWYRQAAGRGLQLLFYSVGIGQISSEVPQNLSASRPQDRQFILSSKKLLLSDSGFYLCAWRGLSAFFGQGTRLTVV.